This TCR beta chain was profiled in a study of long-term antiretroviral therapy in people with HIV. This clone was detected a few times. The assay, immunoSEQ v3.0, was run at survey level. Profiled with immunoSEQ multiplex PCR; TCRdb holds only in-frame clones, not every one. The data show over 10,000 clones, with over 60% seen just once and under 25% held by the top ten. V was clipped by 4 bases and J by 6 bases, with 17 bases between them. Looked up from germline, CDR1 is SGHTS and CDR2 is YDEGEE. This CDR3 is built from 16 residues. The sequence came from a woman aged 40-49 years with HIV. The chain recombines TRBV5-8 with TRBJ1-6, with D tentatively TRBD1 (5 bases). Specimen: unsorted PBMCs, collected 0.5 years before starting antiretroviral therapy. The CDR3 spells CASSALGGAFNSPLHF. The CDR3 DNA reads as TGTGCCAGCAGCGCCTTAGGTGGGGCCTTTAATTCACCCCTCCACTTT.